This is a list of T cell receptor beta chains from one sample in a study of memory CD4+ T cells and cytomegalovirus serostatus. Sequencing used immunoSEQ multiplex PCR; TCRdb keeps in-frame clones, though not all of them. The table records 50,000 or so clones, over 75% of them present only once. The sample taken for sequencing was memory CD4+ T cells from blood. All receptors derive from an adult in good health and CMV-seronegative. The CDR3 runs from the conserved cysteine through the conserved F or W. Each record gives: V gene, clone size, D gene, J gene, CDR3 length, CDR3 DNA, CDR3 protein. The D gene is left open where the match is weak. A row's size may be missing; if present it is once, few, many or a size class.

>TRBV2|.|.|TRBJ1-6|16
TGTGCCAGCAGTGCGACAGCGCGGGGATCAAATTCACCCCTCCACTTT
CASSATARGSNSPLHF
>TRBV2|.|TRBD1|TRBJ1-2|15
TGTGCCAGCAAAAGGGACAGGGAACCTAACTATGGCTACACCTTC
CASKRDREPNYGYTF
>TRBV7-2|.|TRBD1|TRBJ1-6|16
TGTGCCAGCAGCTTAGTTGGGGGACAGATTAATTCACCCCTCCACTTT
CASSLVGGQINSPLHF
>TRBV5-1|once|TRBD1|TRBJ1-5|14
TGCGCCAGCAGCTTGACAGGGGATAATCAGCCCCAGCATTTT
CASSLTGDNQPQHF
>TRBV12-5|once|.|TRBJ1-1|12
TGTGCTAGTGGTTTGGACAGGTATGAAGCTTTCTTT
CASGLDRYEAFF
>TRBV5-1|.|TRBD1|TRBJ1-1|15
TGCGCCAGCAGCAACGGACAGGGACCGAACACTGAAGCTTTCTTT
CASSNGQGPNTEAFF
>TRBV5-1|.|.|TRBJ2-3|14
TGCGCCAGCAGCTTGGTAGAATTTATGGATACGCAGTATTTT
CASSLVEFMDTQYF
>TRBV18|once|.|TRBJ2-2|16
TGTGCCAGCTCACCGCAGGGGCAAGGGCCCACCGGGGAGCTGTTTTTT
CASSPQGQGPTGELFF
>TRBV30|.|.|TRBJ1-2|16
TGTGCCTGGAGCCACCGGGGGACGGGTTATACCTATGGCTACACCTTC
CAWSHRGTGYTYGYTF
>TRBV30|few|.|TRBJ1-5|13
TGTGCCTGGAGTGGTGCCGCGGATCAGCCCCAGCATTTT
CAWSGAADQPQHF
>TRBV5-1|.|TRBD1|TRBJ2-3|14
TGCGCCAGCAGGGGGGACAGTGGGACAGATACGCAGTATTTT
CASRGDSGTDTQYF
>TRBV2|.|.|TRBJ1-6|19
TGTGCCAGCAAACCTCAACAGGAAACCTATGGGATTCGTAATTCACCCCTCCACTTT
CASKPQQETYGIRNSPLHF
>TRBV2|few|.|TRBJ1-2|14
TGTGCCAGCAGGGGGTCTTTACAGGCTAATGGCTACACCTTC
CASRGSLQANGYTF
>TRBV30|few|TRBD1|TRBJ1-3|21
TGTGCCTGGATGTCTAGGGGGCCCTCCGGGACAGGTTTTGAATCTGGAAACACCATATATTTT
CAWMSRGPSGTGFESGNTIYF
>TRBV20-1|.|.|TRBJ2-7|11
TGCAGTGCTATTCCATCCTACGAGCAGTACTTC
CSAIPSYEQYF
>TRBV6-5|.|TRBD1|TRBJ1-3|13
TGTGCCAGCAGAAAGCAGGGGGATGTAACCATATATTTT
CASRKQGDVTIYF
>TRBV10-3|few|TRBD1|TRBJ1-3|17
TGTGCCACGGGAGGCTCTTCAGGGGGCCGCTCTGGAAACACCATATATTTT
CATGGSSGGRSGNTIYF
>TRBV28|.|.|TRBJ1-5|15
TGTGCCAGCAGTTTACCGACACTATCAGCTCAGCCCCAGCATTTT
CASSLPTLSAQPQHF
>TRBV10-3|few|.|TRBJ1-5|13
TGTGCCATCAGTGAAAGAGATTATCAGCCCCAGCATTTT
CAISERDYQPQHF
>TRBV7-2|.|.|TRBJ1-5|15
TGTGCCAGCAGCTTAGACAGTCTTCGCAATCAGCCCCAGCATTTT
CASSLDSLRNQPQHF
>TRBV30|.|.|TRBJ2-3|14
TGTGCCTGGAGCAGCGGTCCTAGCACAGATACGCAGTATTTT
CAWSSGPSTDTQYF
>TRBV7-2|.|.|TRBJ1-6|12
TGTGCCAGCAGCTCCTCACTTTCACCCCTCCACTTT
CASSSSLSPLHF
>TRBV28|.|.|TRBJ2-7|14
TGTGCCAGCAACCAGGGGGGGAGAACCTACGAGCAGTACTTC
CASNQGGRTYEQYF
>TRBV5-1|.|.|TRBJ1-1|16
TGCGCCAGCCGGGGATTCAGGGGAAACGGGAACACTGAAGCTTTCTTT
CASRGFRGNGNTEAFF
>TRBV7-2|.|TRBD2|TRBJ2-5|18
TGTGCCAGCAGCTTTTTACTAGCGGGGGGGTCCCTCCAAGAGACCCAGTACTTC
CASSFLLAGGSLQETQYF
>TRBV9|.|.|TRBJ2-4|15
TGTGCCAGCAGCGTAGGGATTGGGCAGGGAAACATTCAGTACTTC
CASSVGIGQGNIQYF
>TRBV7-9|.|.|TRBJ2-7|14
TGTGCCAGCAGCTTATCGCAGAACGTCTACGAGCAGTACTTC
CASSLSQNVYEQYF
>TRBV10-3|few|TRBD1|TRBJ1-6|14
TGTGCCTCCACCGGGACAGAGGATAATTCACCCCTCCACTTT
CASTGTEDNSPLHF
>TRBV7-9|.|.|TRBJ1-4|15
TGTGCCAGCAGCCGACAGTCTTCAACTAATGAAAAACTGTTTTTT
CASSRQSSTNEKLFF
>TRBV5-6|.|TRBD1|TRBJ1-2|15
TGTGCCAGCAGCTTACTTGGGACAGGGGGAAAGGGCTACACCTTC
CASSLLGTGGKGYTF
>TRBV30|.|TRBD1|TRBJ2-7|15
TGTGCCTGGAGTGCACGGGACAGGTGGAACTACGAGCAGTACTTC
CAWSARDRWNYEQYF
>TRBV12-5|once|.|TRBJ1-2|15
TGTGCTAGTGGCCGGCCGACAAGGGAGGGTCGTGGCTACACCTTC
CASGRPTREGRGYTF
>TRBV7-6|.|.|TRBJ2-1|14
TGTGCCAGCAGCTACACGGGTGGGTACAATGAGCAGTTCTTC
CASSYTGGYNEQFF
>TRBV5-4|.|.|TRBJ2-2|14
TGTGCCAGCAGTTCGCGGGCGAACACCGGGGAGCTGTTTTTT
CASSSRANTGELFF
>TRBV6-1|few|.|TRBJ1-2|14
TGTGCCAGCAGTGTCGAGGAGAAACTCTATGGCTACACCTTC
CASSVEEKLYGYTF
>TRBV5-1|.|.|TRBJ2-2|15
TGCGCCAGCAGCGCCACGACAGGCCCCACCGGGGAGCTGTTTTTT
CASSATTGPTGELFF
>TRBV2|.|TRBD2|TRBJ2-3|18
TGTGCCACCAAACCGGGGGCTAGCGGGGGGGCCGGCACAGATACGCAGTATTTT
CATKPGASGGAGTDTQYF
>TRBV7-9|few|TRBD2|TRBJ2-7|15
TGTGCCAGCAGCCCCAAGACTAGCGGGGTCTACGAGCAGTACTTC
CASSPKTSGVYEQYF
>TRBV19|once|.|TRBJ1-5|17
TGTGCCAGTAGCCCCTTAGGGGGAGGGGTGTCCAATCAGCCCCAGCATTTT
CASSPLGGGVSNQPQHF
>TRBV6-5|.|.|TRBJ2-2|15
TGTGCCAGCAGTTACTCGACCGGTAACACCGGGGAGCTGTTTTTT
CASSYSTGNTGELFF
>TRBV5-1|.|.|TRBJ2-4|13
TGCGCCAGCAGCTTGGACGCTGAAAACATTCAGTACTTC
CASSLDAENIQYF